Presented here are 21 T cell receptor beta chains from one specimen sequenced in a study of naive and memory T cell subsets. The beta constant-region primer was an equimolar mix of two oligonucleotides covering TRBC1 and TRBC2. TCRdb analysed the UMI-ligation and nested PCR reads with MiXCR anew, one entry per CDR3 protein. The sample consists of 100,000 or so distinct CDR3 sequences, approximately 6.5% of them appearing once. Sample: central memory CD4+ T cells from blood. The receptors shown here come from a human donor in good health.

This clonotype has just a few counts. This sequence joins TRBV2 and TRBJ2-5, with unresolved D. V was trimmed by 4 bases and J by 1 base, leaving 4 bases between them. This CDR3 has 12 amino acids. CDR1 and CDR2 from the germline V gene are SNHLY and FYNNEI. The CDR3 protein is CASSGAQETQYF. The CDR3 nucleotides are TGTGCCAGCAGTGGGGCCCAAGAGACCCAGTACTTC.

This clonotype has a count of ten or more. This chain links TRBV6-2 or TRBV6-3 with TRBJ1-6; TRBD1 might be the D (5 bases). The CDR3 spans 15 residues. Trimming removed 4 bases from V and 7 bases from J, with 14 bases in between. CDR1 and CDR2 from the germline V gene are MNHEY and SVGEGT. The CDR3 loop reads CASSSLDNRNSPLHF. CDR3 sequence (DNA): TGTGCCAGCAGTTCCTTGGACAACCGAAATTCACCCCTCCACTTT.

This clonotype was counted only a few times. This chain links TRBV19 with TRBJ2-5; weak D call: TRBD1 (6 bases). The V gene's germline CDR1 is LNHDA and CDR2 SQIVND (reference sequence). Trimming left V 6 bases short and J 1 base short, with 12 bases between. CDR3 length: 14 amino acids. The DNA for the CDR3 is TGTGCCAGTAGCACAACAGGGATCCAAGAGACCCAGTACTTC. The encoded protein is CASSTTGIQETQYF.

This clonotype was seen at least ten times. The rearrangement uses TRBV20-1 and TRBJ1-5; D not certain. V lost 5 bases and J 2 bases, leaving 13 bases between the germline ends. CDR3 length: 14 residues. Germline-derived CDR1 and CDR2 are DFQATT and SNEGSKA (reference sequence). CDR3 coding DNA: TGCAGTGCTGTGGGAGGGTCCGGCAATCAGCCCCAGCATTTT. It is translated as CSAVGGSGNQPQHF.

This clonotype has more than one count but fewer than ten. This chain connects TRBV20-1 to TRBJ2-3; 7 bases map to TRBD2. Germline V gives CDR1 DFQATT, CDR2 SNEGSKA (reference sequence). The CDR3 totals 11 residues. V trimming: 7 bases; J trimming: 9 bases; junction bases outside the gene matches: 7. The CDR3 region has the DNA TGCAGTGGTGGACTAGTTAAGACGCAGTATTTT. Its translation: CSGGLVKTQYF.

This clonotype showed up many times. The chain employs TRBV6-5 and TRBJ1-5, with a tentative D call TRBD1 (5 bases). Trimming removed 6 bases at V and 9 bases at J, with 18 bases between. This CDR3 is built from 14 residues. The germline V gene encodes CDR1 MNHEY and CDR2 SVGAGI. CDR3 region: CASSRGTAGGPQHF. DNA for the CDR3: TGTGCCAGCAGCCGAGGGACGGCCGGCGGGCCCCAGCATTTT.

The V gene is TRBV25-1, the J gene TRBJ2-7; D gene uncertain. The CDR3 is 14 residues long. Between the trimmed V and J ends, which lost 4 bases and 0 bases, there was a span of 10 bases. CDR1 and CDR2 from the germline V gene are MGHDK and SYGVNS. CDR3 loop: CASSGQPSSYEQYF. Written as DNA, the CDR3 is TGTGCCAGCAGTGGGCAACCGAGCTCCTACGAGCAGTACTTC.

This clonotype was detected ten times or more. The chain recombines TRBV4-3 with TRBJ1-2; D is undetermined. V lost 6 bases to trimming and J lost 4 bases, with 21 bases between them. The CDR3 has 16 residues. Germline CDR1 LGHNA, CDR2 YSLEER. CDR3 region: CASRREGSGRIYGYTF. As DNA, the CDR3 is TGCGCCAGCAGAAGGGAGGGTTCGGGTAGGATCTATGGCTACACCTTC.

In this sample, this clonotype turned up many times. V and J are TRBV7-3 and TRBJ1-1; the D is unclear. The V end lost 5 bases, the J end lost 2 bases, and 21 bases lay between the germline ends. Germline V CDR1 and CDR2: SGHTA, FQGTGA. The CDR3 length is 17 residues. This CDR3 reads CASSPVNGRTFNTEAFF. The CDR3 DNA sequence: TGTGCCAGCAGCCCTGTAAATGGACGGACTTTTAACACTGAAGCTTTCTTT.

This clonotype was seen repeatedly, ten times or more. The chain's CDR3 is CSAKQYRQGRDTQYF. In nucleotides, the CDR3 is TGCAGTGCTAAACAATACCGACAGGGAAGAGATACGCAGTATTTT. The J gene is TRBJ2-3, the V gene TRBV20-1; 7 bases are a match to TRBD1. The V and J ends lost 4 bases and 5 bases, in that order; junction bases with no gene match: 12. CDR1 and CDR2 (germline): DFQATT, SNEGSKA (reference sequence). CDR3 length: 15 residues.

The table lists this clonotype with many counts. The chain recombines TRBV12-3 or TRBV12-4 with TRBJ2-3; 8 positions agree with TRBD2. With 8 bases clipped from V and 5 bases from J, the junction kept 9 bases outside the gene matches. This CDR3 is built from 14 residues. CDR3 DNA sequence: TGTGCCAGCGAGAAAGCGGGGGTGGGAGATACGCAGTATTTT. This sequence encodes CASEKAGVGDTQYF.

V and J are TRBV18 and TRBJ2-1; tentatively, D is TRBD2 (5 bases). The CDR3 contains 13 residues. With 3 bases removed from V and 9 bases from J, the gap between germline ends came to 12 bases. Germline V lookup: CDR1 KGHSH, CDR2 LQKENI. CDR3 sequence (DNA): TGTGCCAGCTCACCCAGCCTAGAGGGTGAGCAGTTCTTC. Translation gives CASSPSLEGEQFF.

This clonotype was recorded at least ten times. The DNA of the CDR3 is TGTGCCAGCAGGCCCGAGATCTCCCTAAACACTGAAGCTTTCTTT. It encodes CASRPEISLNTEAFF. The rearrangement links TRBV7-9 to TRBJ1-1, with no clear D. The CDR3 spans 15 residues. V was cut by 6 bases and J by 2 bases, with 16 bases left in between. In germline, CDR1 is SEHNR, CDR2 FQNEAQ (reference sequence).

The table lists this clonotype with many counts. The chain is built from TRBV12-3 or TRBV12-4 and TRBJ2-7; D is possibly TRBD1 (6 bases). The CDR3 loop spans 14 amino acids. Deletions cut 5 bases from V and 0 bases from J, with 11 bases between. The CDR3: CASSIGTHSYEQYF. CDR3 nucleotide sequence: TGTGCCAGCAGTATCGGGACACACTCCTACGAGCAGTACTTC.

This rearrangement joins TRBV28 to TRBJ2-5; 8 bases match TRBD1. Germline CDR1 reads MDHEN; CDR2 reads SYDVKM. The ends lost 6 bases at V and 5 bases at J; junction bases unmatched: 5. This CDR3 has 13 amino acids. The CDR3 region is CASSQGAKETQYF. CDR3 sequence (DNA): TGTGCCAGCAGCCAGGGGGCCAAGGAGACCCAGTACTTC.

This clonotype was seen a few times. J is TRBJ2-7 and V is TRBV7-2; 10 nucleotides match TRBD2. Trimming cost V 4 bases and J 2 bases; bases outside gene matches: 5. Germline CDR1 SGHTA, CDR2 FQGNSA. The CDR3 contains 15 residues. This chain's CDR3 is CASSSGLAAPYEQYF. CDR3 in DNA: TGTGCCAGCAGCTCTGGACTAGCGGCCCCCTACGAGCAGTACTTC.

This clonotype was counted only a few times. V usage is TRBV6-2 or TRBV6-3 and J usage is TRBJ2-1; 8 nucleotides agree with TRBD2. Per germline, CDR1 MNHEY and CDR2 SVGEGT. This CDR3 spans 17 amino acids. V shed 2 bases, J shed 0 bases, and the junction held 6 bases outside the gene matches. CDR3 amino acids: CASSYTAGVPSYNEQFF. The CDR3, as DNA: TGTGCCAGCAGTTACACAGCGGGAGTTCCCTCCTACAATGAGCAGTTCTTC.

This clonotype was observed many times. The chain couples TRBV6-5 to TRBJ1-2, with D possibly being TRBD1 (6 bases). CDR1 and CDR2 from the germline V gene are MNHEY and SVGAGI. Trimming took off 2 bases at V and 6 bases at J, with 19 bases between the two ends. The CDR3 contains 16 residues. The CDR3 spells CASSYGRLRGTDGYTF. The DNA for the CDR3 is TGTGCCAGCAGTTACGGGCGGCTTAGGGGGACGGATGGCTACACCTTC.

This CDR3 reads CASSPRDRGWEQYF. The CDR3 nucleotides read TGTGCCAGCAGTCCGAGGGACAGGGGATGGGAGCAGTACTTC. The chain joins TRBV27 to TRBJ2-7, with TRBD1 matching 10 bases. Germline trimming cut 5 bases from V and 7 bases from J; bases unmatched to any gene: 8. This CDR3 contains 14 residues. CDR1 MNHEY and CDR2 SMNVEV come from the germline V gene (reference sequence).

The V and J genes are TRBV19 and TRBJ2-6; D possibly corresponds to TRBD2 (5 bases). The CDR3 has 15 amino acids. The ends were cut back, 5 bases at V and 2 bases at J, with 10 bases in the middle. CDR1 and CDR2 from the germline V gene are LNHDA and SQIVND (reference sequence). CDR3 sequence reads: CASSWGATGANVLTF. The DNA for the CDR3 is TGTGCCAGTAGTTGGGGAGCTACTGGGGCCAACGTCCTGACTTTC. The variable domain in full, completed from reference TRBV19 and TRBJ2-6, reads DGGITQSPKYLFRKEGQNVTLSCEQNLNHDAMYWYRQDPGQGLRLIYYSQIVNDFQKGDIAEGYSVSREKKESFPLTVTSAQKNPTAFYLCASSWGATGANVLTFGAGSRLTVL.

This clonotype was seen only a few times. V is TRBV7-2 and J is TRBJ2-7; 7 bases are a match to TRBD1. CDR1 SGHTA and CDR2 FQGNSA come from the germline V gene. This CDR3 has 16 residues. The ends lost 5 bases at V and 4 bases at J; junction bases unmatched: 14. Here the CDR3 reads CASSHPGQPRGYEQYF. The CDR3 DNA reads as TGTGCCAGCAGCCACCCGGGACAGCCCAGGGGGTACGAGCAGTACTTC.